The 29 T cell receptor beta chains below all came from one sample that was sequenced in a study of glioma-infiltrating T cells after dendritic cell vaccination. Profiled with immunoSEQ multiplex PCR; TCRdb holds only in-frame clones, not every one. The sample comprises 40,000 to 60,000 clones, 85% of which are singletons, and about an eighth rests with the top ten. The sequencing here drew on blood, taken before dendritic cell vaccination. All receptors derive from a human donor with glioblastoma.

The V gene is TRBV18, the J gene TRBJ1-1; a weak D match, TRBD1 (6 bases). V was shortened by 4 bases and J by 11 bases, with 14 bases between the two germline ends. Germline lookup yields CDR1 KGHSH and CDR2 LQKENI. The CDR3 totals 12 residues. In DNA, the CDR3 is TGTGCCAGCTCACAGGGGGACCCTGGGGCTTTCTTT. Its protein is CASSQGDPGAFF.

V gene TRBV29-1 combines with J gene TRBJ1-1, with D maybe TRBD1 (5 bases). The V gene lost 4 bases and the J gene lost 0 bases, with 9 bases spanning the gap. The CDR3 length is 13 residues. Germline values: CDR1 SQVTM, CDR2 ANQGSEA. For the CDR3, the DNA is TGCAGCGTTGCGGGACTCTTGAACACTGAAGCTTTCTTT. As protein: CSVAGLLNTEAFF.

The chain carries TRBV27 and TRBJ1-1, with D maybe TRBD1 (6 bases). There are 14 residues in the CDR3. Germline CDR1 is MNHEY and CDR2 is SMNVEV (reference sequence). V shed 6 bases and J shed 1 base, with 12 bases lying between them. Written as DNA, the CDR3 is TGTGCCAGCAGCAGGGGACAAAAGAACACTGAAGCTTTCTTT. Amino acid sequence: CASSRGQKNTEAFF.

The chain couples TRBV4-1 to TRBJ2-2; 10 nucleotides align to TRBD2. The J segment lost 0 bases and the V segment lost 4 bases, leaving 5 bases of the junction unmatched. The CDR3 covers 17 residues. CDR1 is MGHRA, CDR2 YSYEKL, per germline. CDR3 loop: CASSRASGGANTGELFF. As DNA, the CDR3 is TGCGCCAGCAGCCGGGCTAGCGGGGGTGCGAACACCGGGGAGCTGTTTTTT.

This sequence joins TRBV6-6 and TRBJ1-5; 8 bases match TRBD1. The V and J ends lost 1 base and 4 bases, in that order; junction bases with no gene match: 6. Germline-derived CDR1 and CDR2 are MNHNY and SVGAGI (reference sequence). The CDR3 contains 16 residues. This CDR3 is CASSYLWTGSNQPQHF. For the CDR3, the DNA is TGTGCCAGCAGTTACTTATGGACAGGGAGTAATCAGCCCCAGCATTTT.

The rearrangement links TRBV5-1 to TRBJ1-1, with 7 bases matching TRBD1. V gave up 2 bases and J gave up 3 bases; unmatched junction bases: 10. The CDR3 is 16 residues long. The germline CDR1 and CDR2 sequences are SGHRS and YFSETQ. This CDR3 reads CASSLNGGQGDTEAFF. The DNA of the CDR3 is TGCGCCAGCAGCTTAAATGGGGGTCAGGGGGACACTGAAGCTTTCTTT.

V gene TRBV5-1 combines with J gene TRBJ2-1; 8 bases agree with TRBD1. The CDR3 runs 14 residues. V was clipped by 4 bases and J by 9 bases; unmatched bases: 9. Germline V gene lookup returns CDR1 SGHRS and CDR2 YFSETQ. The CDR3 bases are TGCGCCAGCAGCCCCGACAGGGGATGGGGTGAGCAGTTCTTC. It is translated as CASSPDRGWGEQFF.

The V call is TRBV18, the J call TRBJ1-2; D might be TRBD1 (5 bases). The length of the CDR3 is 18 residues. Trimming removed 2 bases at V and 0 bases at J, with 19 bases between. Germline V gene lookup returns CDR1 KGHSH and CDR2 LQKENI. CDR3 nucleotide sequence: TGTGCCAGCTCACCAGTAGTAGACAGACCAGAAGCTAACTATGGCTACACCTTC. Protein sequence: CASSPVVDRPEANYGYTF.

This clone occurred once. V and J are TRBV11-2 and TRBJ2-7; TRBD2 is a possible D gene (5 bases). CDR3 size: 15 residues. Germline V lookup: CDR1 SGHAT, CDR2 FQNNGV. V lost 1 base, J lost 0 bases, and 10 bases lay in between. In DNA, the CDR3 is TGTGCCAGCAGCTTAGCGACGGGGATCTCCTACGAGCAGTACTTC. Encoded protein: CASSLATGISYEQYF.

The chain joins TRBV30 to TRBJ1-5; the match to TRBD1 covers 8 bases. J was trimmed by 7 bases and V by 1 base; bases with no gene match: 9. The CDR3 runs 15 residues. CDR1 is GTSNPN and CDR2 is SVGIG in the germline V gene (reference sequence). The CDR3 nucleotides read TGTGCCTGGAGTGCTTCGGACAGGGTCGGCCAGCCCCAGCATTTT. Its translation: CAWSASDRVGQPQHF. Full variable domain (missing parts from reference TRBV30 and TRBJ1-5): SQTIHQWPATLVQPVGSPLSLECTVEGTSNPNLYWYRQAAGRGLQLLFYSVGIGQISSEVPQNLSASRPQDRQFILSSKKLLLSDSGFYLCAWSASDRVGQPQHFGDGTRLSIL.

The V call is TRBV7-3, the J call TRBJ2-5; TRBD1 matches at 8 bases. This CDR3 region has 14 residues. V shed 4 bases, J shed 2 bases, and the junction held 3 bases outside the gene matches. Germline CDR1 is SGHTA and CDR2 is FQGTGA. CDR3 region: CASSSGGFQETQYF. The CDR3 DNA follows: TGTGCCAGCAGCTCAGGGGGCTTTCAAGAGACCCAGTACTTC.

This chain joins TRBV5-1 and TRBJ2-1; 9 positions match TRBD1. CDR3 size: 16 residues. CDR1 SGHRS and CDR2 YFSETQ come from the germline V gene. V shed 3 bases, J shed 8 bases, and the junction held 12 bases outside the gene matches. The CDR3 loop is CASSSIPGTGSYEQFF. CDR3 in DNA: TGCGCCAGCAGCTCCATCCCCGGGACAGGGAGTTATGAGCAGTTCTTC.

A single count supports this clone. The sample carries other DNA sequences with the same CDR3. The chain employs TRBV2 and TRBJ1-1; TRBD1 aligns across 7 bases. The CDR3 is made up of 15 amino acids. Germline CDR1 reads SNHLY; CDR2 reads FYNNEI. Trimming at V came to 6 bases and at J to 2 bases, leaving 9 bases not matched to a gene. CDR3 loop: CASRLQTGKNTEAFF. Written as DNA, the CDR3 is TGTGCCAGCAGGTTACAGACAGGGAAAAACACTGAAGCTTTCTTT. The complete variable domain, with remaining parts taken from reference TRBV2 and TRBJ1-1, reads EPEVTQTPSHQVTQMGQEVILRCVPISNHLYFYWYRQILGQKVEFLVSFYNNEISEKSEIFDDQFSVERPDGSNFTLKIRSTKLEDSAMYFCASRLQTGKNTEAFFGQGTRLTVV.

The V and J genes are TRBV19 and TRBJ2-7; 9 bases line up with TRBD1. The V and J ends lost 8 bases and 5 bases, in that order; junction bases with no gene match: 7. Germline V gene lookup returns CDR1 LNHDA and CDR2 SQIVND (reference sequence). The CDR3 has 13 residues. The CDR3 here is CASSGTGSHEQYF. The CDR3 DNA follows: TGTGCCAGTTCCGGGACAGGGTCCCACGAGCAGTACTTC.

V is TRBV7-2 and J is TRBJ1-1; tentatively, D is TRBD1 (5 bases). The ends were cut back, 5 bases at V and 0 bases at J, with 10 bases in the middle. Looked up from germline, CDR1 is SGHTA and CDR2 is FQGNSA. The length of the CDR3 is 14 residues. The CDR3 nucleotides read TGTGCCAGCAGCAGACAGAAAATGAACACTGAAGCTTTCTTT. It is translated as CASSRQKMNTEAFF.

This sequence joins TRBV5-6 and TRBJ2-5, with a tentative D call TRBD2 (5 bases). V was pared by 2 bases and J by 4 bases, with 15 bases between. The CDR3 covers 15 residues. In germline, CDR1 is SGHDT, CDR2 YYEEEE. The CDR3 here is CASSLTGLTGETQYF. CDR3 DNA sequence: TGTGCCAGCAGCTTAACCGGACTTACCGGAGAGACCCAGTACTTC.

This chain joins TRBV6-5 and TRBJ2-3; TRBD2 agrees at 7 bases. Unmatched junction bases numbered 4, after V lost 9 bases and J lost 4 bases. Germline V gene data show CDR1 as MNHEY and CDR2 as SVGAGI. This CDR3 region has 12 residues. CDR3 bases: TGTGCCAGTGGGAGGGCCCCAGATACGCAGTATTTT. Its protein is CASGRAPDTQYF.

The chain is built from TRBV7-9 and TRBJ1-1; 8 bases are shared with TRBD1. The V and J ends lost 5 bases and 5 bases, in that order; junction bases with no gene match: 7. This CDR3 is 14 amino acids long. The V gene's germline CDR1 is SEHNR and CDR2 FQNEAQ (reference sequence). CDR3: CASSPQQGGTEAFF. The CDR3 nucleotides read TGTGCCAGCAGCCCTCAACAGGGGGGGACTGAAGCTTTCTTT.

J is TRBJ2-7 and V is TRBV5-6; D possibly corresponds to TRBD1 (5 bases). Trimming removed 1 base at V and 4 bases at J, with 9 bases between. The CDR3 is made up of 13 amino acids. Germline CDR1 SGHDT, CDR2 YYEEEE. CDR3 protein: CASSLQAGYEQYF. Written as DNA, the CDR3 is TGTGCCAGCAGCTTGCAAGCAGGGTACGAGCAGTACTTC.

The CDR3 region has the DNA TGTGCCAGTAGTATGGGGCGGGGGGCAAACTATGGCTACACCTTC. This codes for CASSMGRGANYGYTF. The genes are TRBV19 and TRBJ1-2, with a weak D call TRBD1 (6 bases). Germline V gene lookup returns CDR1 LNHDA and CDR2 SQIVND (reference sequence). Between the trimmed V and J ends, which lost 3 bases and 2 bases, there was a span of 13 bases. The CDR3 loop spans 15 amino acids.

This clone was seen only a few times. The chain joins TRBV28 to TRBJ1-2; no clear D gene. Trimming removed 7 bases from V and 8 bases from J, with 20 bases in between. CDR3 size: 14 residues. Germline V gives CDR1 MDHEN, CDR2 SYDVKM. The CDR3 DNA reads TGTGCCAGCACCCTTACCACAGAGAGTGGCGGCTACACCTTC. Its translation is CASTLTTESGGYTF.

This chain uses TRBV5-1 with TRBJ2-7, with 10 bases identical to TRBD1. CDR3 length: 17 amino acids. Losses at the gene ends were 0 bases for V and 3 bases for J; bases not matched to a gene: 9. The V gene's germline CDR1 is SGHRS and CDR2 YFSETQ. The CDR3 loop reads CASSLEGGGQGDYEQYF. CDR3 DNA: TGCGCCAGCAGCTTGGAGGGAGGAGGACAGGGGGACTACGAGCAGTACTTC.

In the case of this clone: One end of the junction does not line up with germline, which may come from a read error. V gene TRBV7-7 combines with J gene TRBJ2-1, with a possible D match to TRBD2 (6 bases). CDR1 and CDR2 from the germline V gene are SSHAT and FNYEAQ (reference sequence). The CDR3 runs to 15 residues. Here the CDR3 DNA reads TGTGCTAGCAGCTTAAATAGCGGAACCTACAATGAGCAGTTCTTC. Translated, it gives CASSLNSGTYNEQFF.

The CDR3 protein is CASSTEGTSNQPQHF. The CDR3 nucleotides read TGTGCCAGCAGCACCGAAGGGACAAGCAATCAGCCCCAGCATTTT. The chain has TRBV7-2 and TRBJ1-5; the D gene is possibly TRBD1 (6 bases). The CDR3 totals 15 residues. Germline V gene lookup returns CDR1 SGHTA and CDR2 FQGNSA. V was shortened by 5 bases and J by 1 base, with 12 bases between the two germline ends.

This chain links TRBV10-3 with TRBJ2-3; 8 bases map to TRBD1. This CDR3 region has 12 residues. Germline V gives CDR1 ENHRY, CDR2 SYGVKD. V shed 10 bases and J 7 bases; nucleotides not matched to a gene: 7. DNA of the CDR3: TGTGCCACCCGAGACAGGGGAAATACGCAGTATTTT. It is translated as CATRDRGNTQYF.

The chain employs TRBV5-1 and TRBJ1-1; the D is unclear. Germline V CDR1 and CDR2: SGHRS, YFSETQ. V was shortened by 8 bases and J by 1 base, with 12 bases between the two germline ends. CDR3 length equals 13 residues. CDR3 bases: TGCGCCAGTCAGGATCAAGGGAACACTGAAGCTTTCTTT. Translated, it gives CASQDQGNTEAFF.

A single count supports this clone. The chain uses TRBV9 and TRBJ1-4; 9 nucleotides align to TRBD1. The ends lost 5 bases at V and 7 bases at J; junction bases unmatched: 6. Germline V gene sequence: CDR1 SGDLS, CDR2 YYNGEE. This CDR3 has 14 amino acids. The CDR3 sequence is CASSSTGGSEKLFF. For the CDR3, the DNA is TGTGCCAGCAGTTCAACAGGGGGCAGTGAAAAACTGTTTTTT.

This clone was recorded once. V and J are TRBV7-2 and TRBJ1-2; TRBD1 matches 11 bases. Germline CDR1 reads SGHTA; CDR2 reads FQGNSA. This CDR3 is built from 15 residues. With V trimmed by 5 bases and J by 8 bases, 10 bases remained unmatched. The chain's CDR3 is CASSPLGQGAGGYTF. In DNA form, the CDR3 reads TGTGCCAGCAGCCCTTTAGGACAGGGGGCGGGGGGCTACACCTTC. Full variable domain (remainder filled in from reference TRBV7-2 and TRBJ1-2): GAGVSQSPSNKVTEKGKDVELRCDPISGHTALYWYRQSLGQGLEFLIYFQGNSAPDKSGLPSDRFSAERTGGSVSTLTIQRTQQEDSAVYLCASSPLGQGAGGYTFGSGTRLTVV.

The count of this clone is one. The rearrangement joins TRBV5-4 to TRBJ2-7; 8 bases fit TRBD1. The CDR3 has 15 amino acids. J gave up 7 bases and V 4 bases, and 13 bases lay outside the gene matches. Germline V CDR1 and CDR2: SGHNT, YYREEE (reference sequence). CDR3 nucleotides: TGTGCCAGCAGCCCGGAGACAGGGGCCACTTCTGAGCAGTACTTC. Translating it yields CASSPETGATSEQYF.